This T cell receptor beta chain was recorded in a study of OX40 agonist ivuxolimab in advanced cancers. Overall study: The dose of intravenous ivuxolimab that patients received every 2 weeks ranged from 0.01 to 10 mg/kg. Study observations and caveats: Dosing at 0.1 to 3.0 mg/kg was accompanied by clonal expansion of CD4+ and CD8+ blood T cells by week 6. In the expanded peripheral T cells, antigen specificity was never determined. CD8+ T cells were the subset that, on average, had more expanded clones than CD4+.

To note about this clone: Its antigen is not known.

Sequencing was performed with immunoSEQ multiplex PCR; in TCRdb, only in-frame clones are kept and a portion is missing. The sample shows 40,000 to 60,000 clones, about 88% of them seen only once. The CDR3 has 16 amino acids. The sequence derives from an adult with an advanced solid tumor such as melanoma, head and neck, liver or kidney cancer. This sample comprised CD4+ or CD8+ T cells sorted from blood, obtained in a trial of the OX40 agonist ivuxolimab. The rearrangement uses TRBV21-1 and TRBJ1-5; the DNA was not used to check the table's D call, TRBD1. TRBV21-1 is listed as a pseudogene. In nucleotides, the CDR3 is TGTGCTAACCGGGACAGCCAGAGTTGGGGCGATCAGCCCCAGCATTTT. It translates to CANRDSQSWGDQPQHF.